This T cell receptor (beta chain) was retrieved from a study of beta chain features in type 1 diabetes. Study findings and constraints: The study found moderately but significantly shorter TCRB CDR3s in all four CD4+ subsets of Type 1 diabetes patients. The naive, central memory and Treg TCRB repertoires of patients appeared to be more similar to one another than those of healthy donors.

As to this clone: Its antigen is as yet unknown.

The CDR3 sequence is 15 residues long. Trimming cost V 5 bases and J 2 bases; bases outside gene matches: 6. Germline CDR1 reads SGHTA; CDR2 reads FQGNSA. The study reverse transcribed the entire isolated RNA, so it sequenced expressed TCRB transcripts. Assay used: immunoSEQ multiplex PCR; TCRdb lists only in-frame clones, some missing. The sample includes some 500,000 clones, about 10% of them seen just once. The source of this sequence is a woman between 18 and 29 years old in good health. Material: naive CD4+ T cells from blood. The rearrangement links TRBV7-2 to TRBJ1-2; TRBD1 matches 9 bases. CDR3 sequence reads: CASSVQGAVNYGYTF. The CDR3 bases are TGTGCCAGCAGCGTACAGGGGGCAGTAAACTATGGCTACACCTTC. Supplemented by reference TRBV7-2 and TRBJ1-2, the full variable domain reads GAGVSQSPSNKVTEKGKDVELRCDPISGHTALYWYRQSLGQGLEFLIYFQGNSAPDKSGLPSDRFSAERTGGSVSTLTIQRTQQEDSAVYLCASSVQGAVNYGYTFGSGTRLTVV.